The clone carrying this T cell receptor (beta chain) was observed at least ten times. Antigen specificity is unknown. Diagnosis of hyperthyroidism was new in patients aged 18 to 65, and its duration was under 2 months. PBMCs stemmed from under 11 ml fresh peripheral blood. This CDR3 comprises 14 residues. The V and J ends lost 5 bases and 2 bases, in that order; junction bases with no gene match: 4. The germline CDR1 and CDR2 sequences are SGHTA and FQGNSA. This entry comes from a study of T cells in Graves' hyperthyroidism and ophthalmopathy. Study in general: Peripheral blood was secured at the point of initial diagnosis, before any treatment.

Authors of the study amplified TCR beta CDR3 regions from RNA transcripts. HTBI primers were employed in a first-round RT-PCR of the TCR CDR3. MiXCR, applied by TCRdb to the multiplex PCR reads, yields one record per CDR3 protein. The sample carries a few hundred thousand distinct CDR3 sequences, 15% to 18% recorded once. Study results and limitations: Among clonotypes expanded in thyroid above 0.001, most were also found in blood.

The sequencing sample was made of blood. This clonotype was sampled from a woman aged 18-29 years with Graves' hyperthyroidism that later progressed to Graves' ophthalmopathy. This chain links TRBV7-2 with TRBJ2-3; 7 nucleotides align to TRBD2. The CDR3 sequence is CASSGGVFTDTQYF. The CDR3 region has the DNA TGTGCCAGCAGCGGGGGGGTTTTCACAGATACGCAGTATTTT.